Below are 18 T cell receptor beta chains sequenced from a single sample in a study of lymphopenia after photon versus proton radiotherapy. Profiling relied on immunoSEQ multiplex PCR, and the TCRdb table lists in-frame clones only, not all of them. The sample lists some 28,000 clones, around 81% seen once, with roughly 29% in the top ten. Material: peripheral blood, obtained from a patient treated with photon-based radiotherapy. These receptors originate from a man aged 45 to 65 with gastric cancer.

V usage is TRBV5-1 and J usage is TRBJ2-5; possible D gene TRBD1, 5 bases. Germline V gene lookup returns CDR1 SGHRS and CDR2 YFSETQ. CDR3 size: 15 residues. The ends were cut back, 0 bases at V and 3 bases at J, with 12 bases in the middle. The CDR3: CASSLGTGQKETQYF. The DNA for the CDR3 is TGCGCCAGCAGCTTGGGCACAGGCCAGAAAGAGACCCAGTACTTC.

The rearrangement uses TRBV7-2 and TRBJ2-7; 7 bases line up with TRBD2. This CDR3 is 14 amino acids long. In germline, CDR1 is SGHTA, CDR2 FQGNSA. Germline trimming cut 5 bases from V and 3 bases from J; bases unmatched to any gene: 7. CDR3 sequence: CASSTRGGGYEQYF. CDR3 nucleotide sequence: TGTGCCAGCAGCACGCGTGGGGGGGGCTACGAGCAGTACTTC.

V gene TRBV18 combines with J gene TRBJ1-1, with D possibly matching TRBD1 (6 bases). The CDR3 totals 14 residues. Germline loops: CDR1 KGHSH, CDR2 LQKENI. V lost 0 bases to trimming and J lost 5 bases, with 10 bases between them. The chain's CDR3 is CASSPPRGGTEAFF. The CDR3 nucleotides are TGTGCCAGCTCACCACCGAGGGGGGGGACTGAAGCTTTCTTT. The entire variable domain, with the rest obtained from reference TRBV18 and TRBJ1-1, is as follows: NAGVMQNPRHLVRRRGQEARLRCSPMKGHSHVYWYRQLPEEGLKFMVYLQKENIIDESGMPKERFSAEFPKEGPSILRIQQVVRGDSAAYFCASSPPRGGTEAFFGQGTRLTVV.

The chain combines TRBV13 with TRBJ2-3; 11 bases match TRBD2. There are 15 residues in the CDR3. The ends lost 5 bases at V and 8 bases at J; junction bases unmatched: 9. Germline loops: CDR1 PRHDT, CDR2 FYEKMQ (reference sequence). For the CDR3, the DNA is TGTGCCAGCAGCACAACACTAGCGGGGGATGTTACGCAGTATTTT. Translation gives CASSTTLAGDVTQYF.

This clone was counted between two and nine times. This sequence joins TRBV7-2 and TRBJ1-5; D may be TRBD1 (6 bases). The CDR3 is 14 residues long. Germline-derived CDR1 and CDR2 are SGHTA and FQGNSA. The germline V and J ends were trimmed by 5 bases and 5 bases, with 13 bases remaining between them. CDR3 DNA sequence: TGTGCCAGCAGCGCTGGACAGAACTATCAGCCCCAGCATTTT. Amino acids: CASSAGQNYQPQHF.

This clone has at least ten counts. This chain joins TRBV5-5 and TRBJ2-7, with D unclear. V lost 0 bases and J lost 2, with 6 bases in between. CDR3 length: 13 amino acids. Germline V gene lookup returns CDR1 SGHKS and CDR2 YYEKEE (reference sequence). The CDR3 sequence: CASSLAYAYEQYV. The DNA of the CDR3 is TGTGCCAGCAGCTTGGCCTATGCCTACGAGCAGTACGTC.

This chain uses TRBV4-1 with TRBJ2-1; 7 bases map to TRBD2. V trimming: 2 bases; J trimming: 10 bases; junction bases outside the gene matches: 11. Germline CDR1 reads MGHRA; CDR2 reads YSYEKL. The CDR3 is 15 amino acids. As DNA, the CDR3 is TGCGCCAGCAGCCAATTAGCGGGCCGCCGGGCGGAGCAGTTCTTC. Translated, it gives CASSQLAGRRAEQFF.

J is TRBJ1-3 and V is TRBV19; possibly TRBD1 for D (6 bases). With 5 bases removed from V and 4 bases from J, the gap between germline ends came to 12 bases. Germline V gene sequence: CDR1 LNHDA, CDR2 SQIVND (reference sequence). The CDR3 spans 14 residues. CDR3 residues: CASSRGQSGNTIYF. In DNA, the CDR3 is TGTGCCAGTAGTCGAGGACAGTCGGGAAACACCATATATTTT. The variable domain in full, with the rest retrieved from reference TRBV19 and TRBJ1-3, is DGGITQSPKYLFRKEGQNVTLSCEQNLNHDAMYWYRQDPGQGLRLIYYSQIVNDFQKGDIAEGYSVSREKKESFPLTVTSAQKNPTAFYLCASSRGQSGNTIYFGEGSWLTVV.

This rearrangement joins TRBV5-1 to TRBJ2-2, with unresolved D. V shed 0 bases and J shed 6 bases, with 12 bases lying between them. CDR1 and CDR2 (germline): SGHRS, YFSETQ. The CDR3 has 15 residues. CDR3 sequence: CASSLAAVGSGELFF. Written as DNA, the CDR3 is TGCGCCAGCAGCTTGGCCGCTGTTGGTTCCGGGGAGCTGTTTTTT.

This clone was detected only once. The chain has TRBV19 and TRBJ2-6; D ambiguous. This CDR3 spans 15 amino acids. CDR1 is LNHDA and CDR2 is SQIVND in the germline V gene (reference sequence). The germline V and J ends were trimmed by 3 bases and 3 bases, with 9 bases remaining between them. CDR3 DNA sequence: TGTGCCAGTAGTATCTCGGTCTATGGGGCCAACGTCCTGACTTTC. It yields the protein CASSISVYGANVLTF.

This chain connects TRBV5-1 to TRBJ2-5; possibly TRBD2 for D (5 bases). Between the trimmed V and J ends, which lost 3 bases and 0 bases, there was a span of 9 bases. Per germline, CDR1 SGHRS and CDR2 YFSETQ. The CDR3 spans 14 residues. The CDR3 spells CASSSLDYQETQYF. The DNA of the CDR3 is TGCGCCAGCAGCTCCTTGGACTACCAAGAGACCCAGTACTTC.

The J gene is TRBJ2-6, the V gene TRBV12-5; 8 nucleotides align to TRBD1. V was clipped by 6 bases and J by 2 bases; unmatched bases: 9. In germline, CDR1 is LGHNT, CDR2 FRNRAP. The CDR3 is 17 residues long. CDR3 residues: CASGTDRGLTGANVLTF. CDR3 in DNA: TGTGCTAGTGGGACAGACAGGGGACTTACTGGGGCCAACGTCCTGACTTTC.

This chain uses TRBV7-9 with TRBJ1-5; perhaps TRBD1 as D (6 bases). Trimming removed 1 base at V and 5 bases at J, with 12 bases between. Germline-derived CDR1 and CDR2 are SEHNR and FQNEAQ (reference sequence). The CDR3 runs to 15 residues. CDR3 in DNA: TGTGCCAGCAGCTTAGGAGGGGGGGCCCATCAGCCCCAGCATTTT. Encoded protein: CASSLGGGAHQPQHF.

The J gene is TRBJ2-5, the V gene TRBV29-1, with D possibly TRBD1 on 6 matching bases. Looked up from germline, CDR1 is SQVTM and CDR2 is ANQGSEA. V lost 3 bases and J lost 5, with 13 bases in between. The CDR3 consists of 13 residues. CDR3 residues: CSVDSGVDETQYF. CDR3 coding DNA: TGCAGCGTTGATTCAGGGGTTGACGAGACCCAGTACTTC.

The gene calls are TRBV18 and TRBJ2-2; no reliable D call. The CDR3 is 15 residues long. Germline loops: CDR1 KGHSH, CDR2 LQKENI. With 2 bases removed from V and 0 bases from J, the gap between germline ends came to 7 bases. The CDR3 DNA follows: TGTGCCAGCTCACCAATCGTCTCGAACACCGGGGAGCTGTTTTTT. Encoded protein: CASSPIVSNTGELFF.

The genes are TRBV9 and TRBJ1-1; 7 nucleotides align to TRBD1. The CDR3 loop spans 14 amino acids. J lost 5 bases, V lost 0 bases, and 4 bases had no gene match. The V gene's germline CDR1 is SGDLS and CDR2 YYNGEE. CDR3 loop: CASSVVAGGTEAFF. The CDR3 coding sequence is TGTGCCAGCAGCGTAGTAGCAGGGGGAACTGAAGCTTTCTTT.

The rearrangement uses TRBV6-1 and TRBJ2-5; no firm D call. The CDR3 length is 13 residues. V dropped 3 bases and J dropped 4 bases, with 9 bases sitting between them. The V gene's germline CDR1 is MNHNS and CDR2 SASEGT. The chain's CDR3 is CASSDHWRETQYF. DNA for the CDR3: TGTGCCAGCAGTGACCATTGGAGAGAGACCCAGTACTTC.

The chain's CDR3 is CASSLAGRGNEQFF. CDR3 DNA sequence: TGTGCCAGCAGCTTGGCGGGCCGGGGCAATGAGCAGTTCTTC. This rearrangement joins TRBV7-7 to TRBJ2-1, with a weak D call TRBD2 (5 bases). The CDR3 sequence is 14 residues long. Germline lookup yields CDR1 SSHAT and CDR2 FNYEAQ (reference sequence). The germline V and J ends were trimmed by 3 bases and 6 bases, with 12 bases remaining between them.